The entry that follows covers one T cell receptor (beta chain) sequence. V dropped 10 bases and J dropped 3 bases, with 15 bases sitting between them. The CDR3 extends over 14 amino acids. Germline lookup yields CDR1 SNHLY and CDR2 FYNNEI. The record originates from a study of CD8+CD57+ T cells in acquired aplastic anemia. Individuals selected for sequencing had exhibited CD8+CD57+ cell expansion on flow cytometry. For CDR3 and TCR beta VDJ profiling, genomic DNA was the template used. TCRdb passed the reads through MiXCR, listing each CDR3 protein once. The profile shows 200,000 or so distinct CDR3 sequences, more than 45% of them singletons.

This chain joins TRBV2 and TRBJ2-2; maybe TRBD1 (6 bases). What was sequenced was sorted CD4+, CD8+, or CD8+CD57+ T cells (not recorded which) from PBMCs. The clonotype comes from a human donor with aplastic anemia. Written as DNA, the CDR3 is TGTGCCACTTCACAGGGAGTGGACACCGGGGAGCTGTTTTTT. The encoded protein is CATSQGVDTGELFF.